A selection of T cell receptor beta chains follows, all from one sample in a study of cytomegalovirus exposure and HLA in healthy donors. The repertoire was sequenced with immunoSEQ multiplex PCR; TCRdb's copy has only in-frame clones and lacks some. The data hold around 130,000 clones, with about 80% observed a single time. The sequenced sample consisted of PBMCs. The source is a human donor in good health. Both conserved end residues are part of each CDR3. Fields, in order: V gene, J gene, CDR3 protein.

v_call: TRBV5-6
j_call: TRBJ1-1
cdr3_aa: CASSPFGVRSAFF

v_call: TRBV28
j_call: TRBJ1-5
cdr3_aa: CASSLVRNQPQHF

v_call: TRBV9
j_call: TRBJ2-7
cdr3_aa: CASSVFGTGGKEQYF

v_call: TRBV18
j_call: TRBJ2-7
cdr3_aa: CASSRQDRLYEQYF

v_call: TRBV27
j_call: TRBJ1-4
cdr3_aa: CASSLWTDRVEGKLFF

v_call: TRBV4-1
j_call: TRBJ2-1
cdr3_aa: CASSQARMSGRLEQFF

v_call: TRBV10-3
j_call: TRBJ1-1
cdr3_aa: CAISDRGSEAFF

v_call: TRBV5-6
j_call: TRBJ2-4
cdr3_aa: CASSMGLADDIQYF

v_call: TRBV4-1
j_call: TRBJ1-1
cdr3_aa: CASSQGAGVTEAFF

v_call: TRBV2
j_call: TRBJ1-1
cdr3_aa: CASNRDSQEAFF

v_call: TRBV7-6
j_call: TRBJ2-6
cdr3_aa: CASSPSPPGTGAGANVLTF

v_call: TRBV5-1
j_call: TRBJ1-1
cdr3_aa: CASSADGKMNTEAFF

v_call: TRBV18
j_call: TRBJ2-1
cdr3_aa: CASSPTGGGEQFF

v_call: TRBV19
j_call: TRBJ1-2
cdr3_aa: CASKGQSYGYTF

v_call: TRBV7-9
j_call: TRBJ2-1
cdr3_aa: CASVKDTGPYNEQFF

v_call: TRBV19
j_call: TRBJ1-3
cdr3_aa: CASSSHRGSGNTIYF

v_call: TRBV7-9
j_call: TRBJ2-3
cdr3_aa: CASSSLATDTQYF

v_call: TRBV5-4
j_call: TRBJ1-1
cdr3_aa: CASSLVGTSNTEAFF

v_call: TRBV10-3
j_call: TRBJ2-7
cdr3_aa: CAISPTLGYEQYF

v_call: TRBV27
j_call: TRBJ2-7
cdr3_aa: CASSLSGTSVAYEQYF

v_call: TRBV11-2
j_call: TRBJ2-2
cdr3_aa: CASSKTSGRENTGELFF

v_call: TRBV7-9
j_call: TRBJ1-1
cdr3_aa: CASRRGDSNTEAFF

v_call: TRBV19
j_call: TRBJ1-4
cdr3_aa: CASSLSSTNEKLFF

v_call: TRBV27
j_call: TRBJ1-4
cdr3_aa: CASSPTGGPEKLFF

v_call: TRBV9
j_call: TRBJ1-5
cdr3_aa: CASSVPGTDNQPQHF

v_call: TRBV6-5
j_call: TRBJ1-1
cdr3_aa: CASIGQYTEAFF

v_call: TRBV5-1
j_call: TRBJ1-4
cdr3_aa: CASSSGGVTNEKLFF

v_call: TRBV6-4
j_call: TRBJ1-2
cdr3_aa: CASSDSAGDGYTF

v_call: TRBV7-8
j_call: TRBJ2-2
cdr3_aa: CASSTRLVRRTGELFF

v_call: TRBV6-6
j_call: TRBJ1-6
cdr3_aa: CASTRRQFSPLHF

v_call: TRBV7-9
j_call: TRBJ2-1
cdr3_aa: CASSFPTIRGGSYNEQFF

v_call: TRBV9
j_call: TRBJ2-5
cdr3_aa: CASSTGGSGGAETETQYF

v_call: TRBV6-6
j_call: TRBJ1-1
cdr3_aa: CASLQPWGLHTEAFF

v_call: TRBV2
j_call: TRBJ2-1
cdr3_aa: CASSDRGPGSSYNEQFF

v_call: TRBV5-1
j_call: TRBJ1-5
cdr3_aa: CASRPQNRGRGFGNQPQHF

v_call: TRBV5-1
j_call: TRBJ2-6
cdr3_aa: CASSPYGGGGANVLTF

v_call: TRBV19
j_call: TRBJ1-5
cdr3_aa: CASRRQDYSNQPQHF

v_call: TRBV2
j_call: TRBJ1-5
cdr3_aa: CASSAGQGLLPQHF

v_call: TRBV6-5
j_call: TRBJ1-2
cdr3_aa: CASSYPGGGSYGYTF